The following is a T cell receptor beta chain sequence with its context. There is no known antigen for this receptor. Nothing much larger sits one base from this clone, and base qualities are not available. The entry originates in a study of technical replicates of blood from a few donors (TCRdb year 2017). Libraries were built with the immunoSEQ multiplex PCR assay. TCRdb mirrors the immuneACCESS table, restricted to in-frame sequences. Some clones are absent from its copies; in checked studies, under half trace to an unresolved V gene, and the reason for the others is unknown. Recorded for this sample are more than 90,000 clones; 95% of them occurred a single time. The biggest ten clones account for approximately 0.21% of the sample. From the cysteine through the phenylalanine, the CDR3 covers 18 amino acids. CDR3 DNA only is kept here, 54 bases in frame from base 1. The V end gives up 5 bases and the J end 5 bases, leaving 17 bases in the junction not matched to a gene. CDR1 and CDR2, looked up from the germline V gene (reference sequence), are SEHNR and FQNEAQ.

The receptor comes from a human donor in good health. The sample consisted of T cells isolated from PBMCs. The chain is made from TRBV7-9 and TRBJ2-2; 7 junctional bases match TRBD2. At the DNA level, the sequence is TGTGCCAGCAGCCACATCTTGGGACGACTGGGGGGGACCGGGGAGCTGTTTTTT. Translated, it reads CASSHILGRLGGTGELFF.